The following is a T cell receptor beta chain sequence with its context. No antigen is known for it. Produced via immunoSEQ multiplex PCR; TCRdb's table is partial and in-frame only. The repertoire has roughly 24,000 clones, 60% to 80% of them found once; the top ten carry 20% to 30%. This entry comes from a study of OX40 agonist ivuxolimab in advanced cancers. Whole-study context: At 82.7% male, the cohort had a mean age of about 60 years, ranging from roughly 23 to 80. Findings of the study overall: Doses of 0.1 to 3.0 mg/kg were accompanied by clonal expansion of CD4+ and CD8+ blood T cells by week 6. Among the lowest peripheral clonal expansion occurred in 0.1-3.0 mg/kg partial responders. In the expanded peripheral T cells, antigen specificity was never determined.

The CDR3 covers 15 residues. CDR1 and CDR2 (germline): MNHEY, SMNVEV (reference sequence). J was trimmed by 2 bases and V by 7 bases; bases with no gene match: 6. V gene TRBV27 combines with J gene TRBJ2-3; 10 bases map to TRBD2. Sequenced material: CD4+ or CD8+ T cells sorted from blood, taken in a trial of the OX40 agonist ivuxolimab. This TCR came from an adult with an advanced solid tumor such as melanoma, head and neck, liver or kidney cancer. The CDR3 is CASTPGLAATDTQYF. DNA for the CDR3: TGTGCCAGCACTCCTGGACTAGCGGCCACAGATACGCAGTATTTT.